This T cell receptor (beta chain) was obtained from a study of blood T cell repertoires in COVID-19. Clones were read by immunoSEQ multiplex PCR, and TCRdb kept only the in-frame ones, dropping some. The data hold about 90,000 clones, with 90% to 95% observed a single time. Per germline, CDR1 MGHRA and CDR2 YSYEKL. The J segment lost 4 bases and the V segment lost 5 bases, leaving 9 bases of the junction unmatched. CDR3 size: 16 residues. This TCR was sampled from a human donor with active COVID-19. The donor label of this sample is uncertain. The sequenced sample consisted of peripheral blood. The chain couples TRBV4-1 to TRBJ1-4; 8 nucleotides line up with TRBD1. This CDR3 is CASSSWTGNFNEKLFF. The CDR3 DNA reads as TGCGCCAGCAGCAGTTGGACAGGGAACTTTAATGAAAAACTGTTTTTT.